Listed below are T cell receptor beta chains from one sample, sequenced in a study of patients and donors after allogeneic stem cell transplantation. MiXCR, run by TCRdb on the RT-PCR reads, gives a single entry per CDR3 protein. The repertoire holds some 960,000 distinct CDR3 sequences, more than 15% seen once, with around 5.5% in the top ten. The sample consisted of blood, either unsorted or a sorted T cell fraction (not recorded which). The receptors here all came from a human donor who was either an allogeneic HSCT recipient or a stem cell or donor lymphocyte infusion donor (not recorded which). It is not recorded whose cells these are; they may come from a transplant donor. The CDR3 runs from the conserved cysteine through the conserved F or W. The D gene is left open where the match is weak. Part of the rows lack a size; the others show once, few, many or a class for expanded clones.

v_gene: TRBV24-1
abundance: -
j_gene: TRBJ1-2
d_gene: -
CDR3aa: CATSDSNRRYGYTF
CDR3nt: TGTGCCACCAGTGATTCCAACAGGCGGTATGGCTACACCTTC

v_gene: TRBV11-2
abundance: -
j_gene: TRBJ2-1
d_gene: TRBD1
CDR3aa: CASSPRTGIPYNEQFF
CDR3nt: TGTGCCAGCAGCCCTCGGACAGGGATCCCCTACAATGAGCAGTTCTTC

v_gene: TRBV28
abundance: -
j_gene: TRBJ2-7
d_gene: TRBD1
CDR3aa: CASSFGLGGGYEQYF
CDR3nt: TGTGCCAGCAGTTTCGGGCTAGGGGGCGGATACGAGCAGTACTTC

v_gene: TRBV20-1
abundance: few
j_gene: TRBJ2-3
d_gene: -
CDR3aa: CSATFYRELFTDTQYF
CDR3nt: TGCAGTGCTACCTTTTACAGAGAATTGTTCACAGATACGCAGTATTTT

v_gene: TRBV4-2
abundance: -
j_gene: TRBJ1-5
d_gene: -
CDR3aa: CASSRETHPGQPQHF
CDR3nt: TGTGCCAGCAGCCGGGAGACCCATCCGGGTCAGCCCCAGCATTTT

v_gene: TRBV12-3/TRBV12-4
abundance: few
j_gene: TRBJ2-1
d_gene: TRBD2
CDR3aa: CASSAREGLSYNEQFF
CDR3nt: TGTGCCAGCAGCGCGAGGGAGGGGCTCTCCTACAATGAGCAGTTCTTC

v_gene: TRBV5-1
abundance: few
j_gene: TRBJ2-7
d_gene: -
CDR3aa: CASSWRAGAAYEQYF
CDR3nt: TGCGCCAGCAGCTGGAGGGCAGGGGCAGCCTACGAGCAGTACTTC

v_gene: TRBV20-1
abundance: -
j_gene: TRBJ2-2
d_gene: -
CDR3aa: CSARDMAETGELFF
CDR3nt: TGCAGTGCTAGAGATATGGCGGAGACCGGGGAGCTGTTTTTT

v_gene: TRBV7-7
abundance: few
j_gene: TRBJ2-5
d_gene: TRBD1
CDR3aa: CASSRDRGVETQYF
CDR3nt: TGTGCCAGCAGCAGGGACAGGGGGGTAGAGACCCAGTACTTC

v_gene: TRBV20-1
abundance: few
j_gene: TRBJ2-1
d_gene: TRBD1
CDR3aa: CSARDQTGGFNEQFF
CDR3nt: TGCAGTGCTAGAGATCAGACAGGGGGCTTCAATGAGCAGTTCTTC

v_gene: TRBV5-1
abundance: -
j_gene: TRBJ2-1
d_gene: TRBD2
CDR3aa: CASSRRLAGVNEQFF
CDR3nt: TGCGCCAGCAGCAGGAGACTAGCGGGAGTCAATGAGCAGTTCTTC

v_gene: TRBV7-3
abundance: few
j_gene: TRBJ1-1
d_gene: -
CDR3aa: CASSLYISWGAITEAFF
CDR3nt: TGTGCCAGCAGCCTATACATAAGCTGGGGGGCAATCACTGAAGCTTTCTTT